The clone carrying this T cell receptor (beta chain) has just a few counts. Using RNA transcripts as the source, TCR beta CDR3 regions were amplified. The primer set for the first-round RT-PCR of the TCR CDR3 was HTBI. TCRdb recomputed calls from the multiplex PCR reads with MiXCR, one row per CDR3 protein. The sample lists some 770,000 distinct CDR3 sequences; approximately 16% were seen once. The sample is drawn from a study of T cells in Graves' hyperthyroidism and ophthalmopathy. CDR1 is LNHDA and CDR2 is SQIVND in the germline V gene (reference sequence). CDR3 length: 14 residues. V shed 4 bases and J 3 bases; nucleotides not matched to a gene: 4.

The source of this sequence is a man aged 18 to 35 with Graves' hyperthyroidism. The chain has TRBV19 and TRBJ2-7; TRBD1 matches 9 bases. What was sequenced was blood. This chain's CDR3 is CASSTGTGIYEQYF. CDR3 sequence (DNA): TGTGCCAGTAGTACCGGGACAGGGATCTACGAGCAGTACTTC.